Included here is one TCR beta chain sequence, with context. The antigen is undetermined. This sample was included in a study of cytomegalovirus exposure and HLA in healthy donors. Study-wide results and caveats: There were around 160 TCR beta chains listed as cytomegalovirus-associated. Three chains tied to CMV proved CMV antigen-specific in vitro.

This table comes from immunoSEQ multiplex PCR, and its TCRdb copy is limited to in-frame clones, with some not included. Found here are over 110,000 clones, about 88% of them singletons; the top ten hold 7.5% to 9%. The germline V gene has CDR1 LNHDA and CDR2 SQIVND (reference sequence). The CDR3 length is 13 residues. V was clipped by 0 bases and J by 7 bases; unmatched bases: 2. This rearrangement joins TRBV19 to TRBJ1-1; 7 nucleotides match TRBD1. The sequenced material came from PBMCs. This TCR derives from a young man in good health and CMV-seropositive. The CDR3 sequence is CASSIDRDSEAFF. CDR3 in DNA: TGTGCCAGTAGTATAGACCGGGACAGTGAAGCTTTCTTT.